A single sample gave rise to the 8 T cell receptor beta chains below, sequenced in a study of spatial heterogeneity in lung cancer. Time point described: blood at routine non-recurrence follow-up after resection. Material for sequencing was whole RNA from tumor, nontumor lung or frozen PBMC, left unsorted. From the 5' RACE reads, TCRdb called clonotypes with MiXCR, one entry per CDR3 protein. The table lists tens of thousands of distinct CDR3 sequences, roughly 7.4% of them singletons. The starting material was PBMCs, obtained at follow-up. The receptors stem from a female donor with early-stage non-small cell lung cancer.

This clonotype has just a few counts. The chain joins TRBV20-1 to TRBJ2-4; possibly TRBD1 or TRBD2 for D (5 bases each). With 6 bases removed from V and 0 bases from J, the gap between germline ends came to 9 bases. The CDR3 consists of 13 residues. CDR1 DFQATT and CDR2 SNEGSKA come from the germline V gene (reference sequence). CDR3 DNA sequence: TGCAGTGCCGGGACGTTAGCCAAAAACATTCAGTACTTC. Residues: CSAGTLAKNIQYF.

This clonotype turned up a few times. The chain recombines TRBV29-1 with TRBJ2-6; D tentatively reads TRBD1 or TRBD2 (6 bases each). The CDR3 has 17 amino acids. The V end lost 4 bases, the J end lost 1 base, and 17 bases lay between the germline ends. The germline CDR1 and CDR2 sequences are SQVTM and ANQGSEA. As DNA, the CDR3 is TGCAGCGTTGCGGGGGCCAGCAGTTCGTCTGGGGCCAACGTCCTGACTTTC. Encoded protein: CSVAGASSSSGANVLTF.

Ten or more counts support this clonotype. The chain links TRBV10-3 to TRBJ1-1, with D perhaps matching TRBD1 (6 bases). V was clipped by 6 bases and J by 8 bases, with 10 bases between them. CDR3 length equals 11 residues. Germline values: CDR1 ENHRY, CDR2 SYGVKD. DNA for the CDR3: TGTGCCATCAGCGCGACAGGAGAAGCTTTCTTT. Translating it yields CAISATGEAFF.

This clonotype came up a few times. The chain couples TRBV3-1 to TRBJ2-1; D unresolved. Trimming cost V 0 bases and J 0 bases, with 15 bases left between them. The germline gives CDR1 LGHDT, CDR2 YNNKEL (reference sequence). The CDR3 covers 18 residues. CDR3 amino acids: CASSQEVDPSSSYNEQFF. CDR3 sequence (DNA): TGTGCCAGCAGCCAAGAAGTCGATCCCAGCAGCTCCTACAATGAGCAGTTCTTC.

This clonotype has a handful of counts. The chain employs TRBV6-5 and TRBJ2-5; the match to TRBD2 covers 9 bases. J gave up 4 bases and V 6 bases, and 6 bases lay outside the gene matches. The V gene's germline CDR1 is MNHEY and CDR2 SVGAGI. This CDR3 spans 14 amino acids. The CDR3 coding sequence is TGTGCCAGCAGGAGCGGGGGGCCTGGAGAGACCCAGTACTTC. Its protein is CASRSGGPGETQYF.

This clonotype has a handful of counts. This sequence joins TRBV15 and TRBJ1-5; D unresolved. Germline CDR1 is LNHNV and CDR2 is YYDKDF (reference sequence). The V and J ends lost 1 base and 1 base respectively, with 8 bases between them. This CDR3 is 15 amino acids long. The CDR3 nucleotides read TGTGCCACCAGCAGAGTAAAGGGAAGCAATCAGCCCCAGCATTTT. Its translation is CATSRVKGSNQPQHF. Based on the CDR3 plus reference TRBV15 and TRBJ1-5, the full variable domain is DAMVIQNPRYQVTQFGKPVTLSCSQTLNHNVMYWYQQKSSQAPKLLFHYYDKDFNNEADTPDNFQSRRPNTSFCFLDIRSPGLGDTAMYLCATSRVKGSNQPQHFGDGTRLSIL.

This clonotype was counted many times. The chain employs TRBV12-5 and TRBJ2-2; 7 bases match TRBD2. J was trimmed by 1 base and V by 5 bases; bases with no gene match: 7. The germline gives CDR1 LGHNT, CDR2 FRNRAP. This CDR3 has 16 amino acids. As DNA, the CDR3 is TGTGCTAGTGGTCTAAGCGGGGCCAGGAACACCGGGGAGCTGTTTTTT. Its protein product is CASGLSGARNTGELFF.

This clonotype was counted only a few times. V is TRBV6-2 or TRBV6-3 and J is TRBJ2-3; 7 bases align to TRBD1. V lost 4 bases and J lost 0; bases outside the gene matches: 10. The CDR3 sequence is 17 residues long. Germline lookup yields CDR1 MNHEY and CDR2 SVGEGT. CDR3 residues: CASSSSSGGPSTDTQYF. In nucleotides, the CDR3 is TGTGCCAGCAGTTCCTCTTCAGGGGGACCTAGCACAGATACGCAGTATTTT.